This T cell receptor beta chain was sequenced during a study of blood T cell repertoires in COVID-19. Background on the study: Spain, Italy and the United States supplied samples that represented acute and convalescent COVID-19. Nucleic acid was either cDNA or gDNA, and it came from T cells, B-cell-depleted T cells, or PBMCs.

The germline V gene encodes CDR1 LNHDA and CDR2 SQIVND (reference sequence). The germline V and J ends were trimmed by 5 bases and 5 bases, with 21 bases remaining between them. There are 16 residues in the CDR3. Per the authors' pipeline: Reference gene primer amplification in the assay estimated nucleated cell counts. The assay was immunoSEQ multiplex PCR, and TCRdb's table has in-frame clones only and misses some. The DNA was the basis for D and trimming; V, J and clone size are from that table. The sample has 78,000 or so clones, approximately 86% seen once. V is TRBV19 and J is TRBJ1-1; no reliable D call. The receptor was derived from a woman aged 45-59 years with acute or convalescent COVID-19. The sequencing sample was made of peripheral blood. CDR3 sequence (DNA): TGTGCCAGTAGTTTCGGTGGGAGGGCCCGAGGTACTGAAGCTTTCTTT. Amino acids: CASSFGGRARGTEAFF.